Below, 25 T cell receptor beta chains from the same sample are listed, as sequenced in a study of T-cell reconstitution after alpha-beta-depleted transplantation in children. Construction of the TCRbeta library involved unique molecular identifiers. Via MiXCR, TCRdb re-called the PCR reads, giving one row per CDR3 protein. Here the sample spans around 380,000 distinct CDR3 sequences, about a tenth being singletons. The sample consisted of PBMCs from the stem cell graft donor, taken from the stem cell graft. The receptors derive from a human donor who donated a stem cell graft to a child with acute myeloid leukemia.

This clonotype was detected only a few times. The rearrangement uses TRBV20-1 and TRBJ2-3, with 7 bases fitting TRBD2. CDR3 length: 15 amino acids. In germline, CDR1 is DFQATT, CDR2 SNEGSKA (reference sequence). V dropped 6 bases and J dropped 6; count of bases not matched to a gene: 15. CDR3 nucleotide sequence: TGCAGTGCAGAGACGGCCAGCGGGGTTGCCGATACGCAGTATTTT. Its translation is CSAETASGVADTQYF.

This clonotype was found a few times. The rearrangement uses TRBV10-3 and TRBJ1-1; weak D call: TRBD1 (5 bases). Germline V gene data show CDR1 as ENHRY and CDR2 as SYGVKD. V lost 3 bases to trimming and J lost 4 bases, with 12 bases between them. CDR3 length: 14 amino acids. The CDR3 here is CAISDGAGSTEAFF. The CDR3 DNA is TGTGCCATCAGTGACGGTGCAGGGTCCACTGAAGCTTTCTTT.

This chain uses TRBV5-6 with TRBJ2-2, with 8 bases that match TRBD1. The CDR3 loop spans 14 amino acids. The trim removed 4 bases at V and 6 bases at J, leaving 5 bases unmatched. CDR1 SGHDT and CDR2 YYEEEE come from the germline V gene. This CDR3 reads CASSVTGVPGELFF. For the CDR3, the DNA is TGTGCCAGCAGCGTGACAGGGGTTCCCGGGGAGCTGTTTTTT. The whole variable domain, filled in from reference TRBV5-6 and TRBJ2-2, reads DAGVTQSPTHLIKTRGQQVTLRCSPKSGHDTVSWYQQALGQGPQFIFQYYEEEERQRGNFPDRFSGHQFPNYSSELNVNALLLGDSALYLCASSVTGVPGELFFGEGSRLTVL.

At least ten counts were recorded for this clonotype. The chain uses TRBV10-3 and TRBJ2-1; D uncertain. This CDR3 has 12 amino acids. In germline, CDR1 is ENHRY, CDR2 SYGVKD. V was shortened by 7 bases and J by 7 bases, with 11 bases between the two germline ends. The CDR3 reads CAITGSGNEQFF. The CDR3 bases are TGTGCCATCACAGGAAGTGGGAATGAGCAGTTCTTC.

V and J are TRBV4-2 and TRBJ1-5; D remains unclear. With 4 bases removed from V and 6 bases from J, the gap between germline ends came to 10 bases. The germline CDR1 and CDR2 sequences are LGHNA and YNFKEQ. This CDR3 spans 13 amino acids. The CDR3 bases are TGTGCCAGCAGCCCAAGGGAGGGTCAGCCCCAGCATTTT. This codes for CASSPREGQPQHF.

The V call is TRBV20-1, the J call TRBJ2-1, with a tentative D call TRBD2 (5 bases). V was cut by 3 bases and J by 1 base, with 10 bases left in between. This CDR3 contains 14 residues. In germline, CDR1 is DFQATT, CDR2 SNEGSKA (reference sequence). Here the CDR3 reads CSARGVSSYNEQFF. The CDR3 coding sequence is TGCAGTGCTAGGGGAGTTAGTTCCTACAATGAGCAGTTCTTC.

J is TRBJ2-7 and V is TRBV29-1, with D possibly being TRBD1 or TRBD2 (5 bases each). CDR1 SQVTM and CDR2 ANQGSEA come from the germline V gene. V shed 6 bases and J shed 0 bases, with 15 bases lying between them. The CDR3 sequence is 14 residues long. Here the CDR3 reads CSVSEPGSSYEQYF. The CDR3 DNA follows: TGCAGCGTCTCCGAGCCAGGGAGCTCCTACGAGCAGTACTTC.

A few counts support this clonotype. This rearrangement joins TRBV3-1 to TRBJ2-7, with a possible D match to TRBD2 (6 bases). V was trimmed by 1 base and J by 3 bases, leaving 10 bases between them. CDR3 length: 14 amino acids. Germline loops: CDR1 LGHDT, CDR2 YNNKEL (reference sequence). CDR3: CASSQVAGSYEQYF. The CDR3 nucleotides are TGTGCCAGCAGCCAAGTTGCGGGAAGCTACGAGCAGTACTTC.

This clonotype has ten or more counts. The V call is TRBV11-1, the J call TRBJ2-5, with D possibly being TRBD1 (6 bases). Trimming took off 4 bases at V and 4 bases at J, with 16 bases between the two ends. CDR1 and CDR2 from the germline V gene are SGHAT and FQDESV (reference sequence). The CDR3 totals 15 residues. The CDR3 DNA follows: TGTGCCAGCAGCTCTAGCTACAGGGAGTCAGAGACCCAGTACTTC. Its translation is CASSSSYRESETQYF.

Only a few counts were recorded for this clonotype. The genes are TRBV12-3 or TRBV12-4 and TRBJ2-3; 12 bases are a match to TRBD2. The CDR3 runs 16 residues. V lost 4 bases, J lost 2 bases, and 4 bases stayed unmatched. DNA for the CDR3: TGTGCCAGCAGTTCCGGGACTAGCGGGTACACAGATACGCAGTATTTT. It yields the protein CASSSGTSGYTDTQYF.

This chain uses TRBV5-1 with TRBJ2-7; weak D call: TRBD1 (5 bases). The CDR3 has 15 amino acids. V lost 2 bases and J 1 base, leaving 13 bases between the germline ends. Germline lookup yields CDR1 SGHRS and CDR2 YFSETQ. The CDR3 sequence: CASSFGWGGSYEQYF. CDR3 bases: TGCGCCAGCAGCTTTGGTTGGGGCGGATCCTACGAGCAGTACTTC.

This clonotype was counted at least ten times. The chain employs TRBV27 and TRBJ1-1, with a weak D call TRBD1 (5 bases). Trimming left V 6 bases short and J 3 bases short, with 14 bases between. The CDR3 covers 14 residues. Per the germline V gene, CDR1 is MNHEY and CDR2 is SMNVEV (reference sequence). CDR3 in DNA: TGTGCCAGCAGACCCTCAGGGAGGGACACTGAAGCTTTCTTT. Its translation is CASRPSGRDTEAFF.

The chain combines TRBV19 with TRBJ1-1; a possible D gene is TRBD1 (6 bases). Germline V gives CDR1 LNHDA, CDR2 SQIVND (reference sequence). CDR3 length: 15 amino acids. V was cut by 9 bases and J by 0 bases, with 17 bases left in between. The CDR3 spells CASKSGGALNTEAFF. The CDR3 bases are TGTGCCAGCAAATCGGGGGGGGCATTGAACACTGAAGCTTTCTTT.

This clonotype was seen repeatedly, ten times or more. The rearrangement joins TRBV20-1 to TRBJ1-6; D perhaps matches TRBD1 (5 bases). This CDR3 spans 16 amino acids. The V end lost 0 bases, the J end lost 7 bases, and 16 bases lay between the germline ends. The germline gives CDR1 DFQATT, CDR2 SNEGSKA (reference sequence). CDR3: CSARDRGFVGNSPLHF. In nucleotides, the CDR3 is TGCAGTGCTAGAGATCGGGGGTTTGTCGGCAATTCACCCCTCCACTTT.

V is TRBV30 and J is TRBJ1-2, with TRBD1 matching 10 bases. Germline-derived CDR1 and CDR2 are GTSNPN and SVGIG (reference sequence). The CDR3 length is 13 residues. V gave up 4 bases and J gave up 7 bases; unmatched junction bases: 6. CDR3 protein: CAWIPGQGTGYTF. CDR3 nucleotides: TGTGCCTGGATTCCGGGACAGGGGACTGGCTACACCTTC.

This clonotype was seen more than once but under ten times. The CDR3 here is CASSRTFEQFF. The CDR3 DNA follows: TGTGCCAGCAGCCGGACATTCGAGCAGTTCTTC. The chain combines TRBV12-3 or TRBV12-4 with TRBJ2-1; maybe TRBD1 (5 bases). The germline V and J ends were trimmed by 6 bases and 10 bases, with 10 bases remaining between them. The CDR3 consists of 11 residues.

The chain employs TRBV5-1 and TRBJ1-5; D not resolved. The V end was cut by 1 base, the J end by 0 bases, with 17 bases between. Germline V gives CDR1 SGHRS, CDR2 YFSETQ. This CDR3 is 18 amino acids long. CDR3 amino acids: CASSLFICDPYSNQPQHF. DNA of the CDR3: TGCGCCAGCAGCTTGTTCATTTGTGACCCTTATAGCAATCAGCCCCAGCATTTT.

This clonotype has just a few counts. The chain carries TRBV20-1 and TRBJ2-2; D remains unclear. Germline CDR1 reads DFQATT; CDR2 reads SNEGSKA (reference sequence). The V and J ends lost 0 bases and 0 bases respectively, with 8 bases between them. This CDR3 contains 15 residues. The CDR3 region has the DNA TGCAGTGCTAGAGATCTGACTTCGAACACCGGGGAGCTGTTTTTT. Protein sequence: CSARDLTSNTGELFF.

This clonotype was detected a few times. CDR3 sequence: CASSSPGLEKETQYF. The CDR3 DNA is TGTGCCAGCAGCTCCCCGGGACTGGAAAAAGAGACCCAGTACTTC. This chain uses TRBV7-9 with TRBJ2-5; D perhaps matches TRBD2 (6 bases). The CDR3 covers 15 residues. The germline V and J ends were trimmed by 4 bases and 3 bases, with 15 bases remaining between them. Germline assignment: CDR1 SEHNR and CDR2 FQNEAQ (reference sequence).

As to this clonotype: Sequence at one end of the junction differs from germline and may be a read error. This chain uses TRBV3-1 with TRBJ2-3; possibly TRBD1 for D (8 bases). Germline assignment: CDR1 LGHDT and CDR2 YNNKEL (reference sequence). This CDR3 has 17 amino acids. The CDR3, as DNA: TGTGCCTGCAGCCACTACGGCCGGACAGGGAGGGCAGATACGCAGTATTTT. It codes for CACSHYGRTGRADTQYF.

This clonotype was seen more than once but under ten times. J is TRBJ2-1 and V is TRBV29-1, with D hard to call. V dropped 3 bases and J dropped 6 bases, with 18 bases sitting between them. Germline V lookup: CDR1 SQVTM, CDR2 ANQGSEA. This CDR3 comprises 15 residues. The CDR3 loop reads CSVEESFFSPNEQFF. The DNA of the CDR3 is TGCAGCGTTGAGGAGTCTTTCTTTAGTCCCAATGAGCAGTTCTTC.

This clonotype was detected ten times or more. This chain connects TRBV5-1 to TRBJ2-7; D could derive from TRBD1 or TRBD2 (6 bases each). Germline V gene data show CDR1 as SGHRS and CDR2 as YFSETQ. This CDR3 has 15 residues. V was cut by 4 bases and J by 5 bases, with 19 bases left in between. CDR3 residues: CASSLAGIGGHEQYV. In DNA, the CDR3 is TGCGCCAGCAGCCTCGCCGGTATAGGGGGGCACGAGCAGTACGTC.

V usage is TRBV6-1 and J usage is TRBJ1-1, with D tentatively TRBD1 (6 bases). The CDR3 is 16 amino acids. Germline CDR1 MNHNS, CDR2 SASEGT. Trimming took 6 bases from V and 6 from J, leaving 23 bases between them. This chain's CDR3 is CASRLTSDSLGAEAFF. The CDR3 region has the DNA TGTGCCAGCAGATTGACCTCGGACAGCTTAGGCGCTGAAGCTTTCTTT.

This clonotype came up a few times. The gene calls are TRBV7-6 and TRBJ2-5; the D gene is possibly TRBD2 (5 bases). Germline CDR1 reads SGHVS; CDR2 reads FNYEAQ. V lost 3 bases and J 7 bases, leaving 12 bases between the germline ends. This CDR3 comprises 13 residues. The CDR3, as DNA: TGTGCCAGCAGCTTGGGCTACGAGGGGACCCAGTACTTC. Its translation is CASSLGYEGTQYF.

Only a few counts were recorded for this clonotype. The rearrangement links TRBV14 to TRBJ2-1, with 11 bases identical to TRBD2. This CDR3 comprises 19 residues. Germline-derived CDR1 and CDR2 are SGHDN and FVKESK. The V segment lost 0 bases and the J segment 7 bases; nucleotides outside the gene matches: 14. As DNA, the CDR3 is TGTGCCAGCAGCCAAGATAGTGGCCTAGCGGGAGGTTTGGATAATGAGCAGTTCTTC. Amino acids: CASSQDSGLAGGLDNEQFF. Full variable domain (outside the CDR3, taken from reference TRBV14 and TRBJ2-1): EAGVTQFPSHSVIEKGQTVTLRCDPISGHDNLYWYRRVMGKEIKFLLHFVKESKQDESGMPNNRFLAERTGGTYSTLKVQPAELEDSGVYFCASSQDSGLAGGLDNEQFFGPGTRLTVL.